Listed below are T cell receptor beta chains from one sample, sequenced in a study of low-dose radiotherapy and immunotherapy resistance in tumors. TCRdb redid the calling of the reads with MiXCR, one entry per CDR3 protein. This table has some 94,000 distinct CDR3 sequences, 20% to 25% appearing once. The material sequenced was PBMCs, taken after low-dose radiotherapy plus immunotherapy. The receptors originated from a female donor with ovarian cancer. CDR3s include the opening cysteine and the closing phenylalanine or tryptophan.

V gene	CDR3 protein
TRBV9	CASSVVPGSSGQSGELFFF
TRBV2	CASSELNYEQYF
TRBV15	CATSRDPDTQYF
TRBV20-1	CSAGLAHF
TRBV2	CASTGTVIMNTEAFF
TRBV5-1	CASSLGSSGIAETQYF
TRBV19	CASSRLTSGRATDTQYF
TRBV6-5	CASGPGTDTQYF
TRBV6-6	CASSYSPLQSGGELFF
TRBV18	CASSPIGQGGNQPQHF
TRBV7-8	CASSLWTSPTDTQYF
TRBV9	CASSVGGDSSYGYTF
TRBV5-1	CASSTKSLGQGTREQFF
TRBV7-2	CASSAGAGDNQPQHF
TRBV11-2	CASSLGRAGDHEQYF
TRBV20-1	CSAREPGLAGFTQYF
TRBV7-9	CASSPNRDYGYTF
TRBV5-1	CASSWGAQWNTEAFF
TRBV3-1	CASSHGGTNTEAFF
TRBV18	CASSPGQANSPLHF
TRBV12-3/TRBV12-4	CASSPGQGGEQYF
TRBV18	CASSFLPGMDNEQFF
TRBV29-1	CSVAVSAEAFF
TRBV30	CAWSVPSGGYTDTQYF
TRBV4-2	CASSLGGQGAVGYTF
TRBV5-1	CASSGSTGISYNEQFF